Below, one T cell receptor (beta chain) is given with its context. The antigen is undetermined. The PCR ran on 60 Vbeta and 13 Jbeta primers. Some clones are missing from TCRdb's copy, which holds only in-frame ones; the method was immunoSEQ multiplex PCR. The sample lists over 90,000 clones; 81% were seen once. Per the germline V gene, CDR1 is SQVTM and CDR2 is ANQGSEA. Between the trimmed V and J ends, which lost 4 bases and 5 bases, there was a span of 9 bases. The CDR3 contains 12 residues. This sample is drawn from a study of cytomegalovirus exposure and HLA in healthy donors. Study-wide results and caveats: V- and J-gene trimming of TCR beta was linked (in a later analysis) to a missense DCLRE1C variant. In a later analysis, DRB1 alleles had the most associated TCRs; HLA-C alleles the fewest. The listing of some 170 TCR beta chains classed them as cytomegalovirus-associated. In a later analysis, compared with equally common non-associated chains, HLA-associated beta chains were more expanded.

The chain employs TRBV29-1 and TRBJ1-5, with D unresolved. Sequenced sample: PBMCs. This TCR derives from a man aged 35-49 years in good health and CMV-seropositive. The DNA for the CDR3 is TGCAGCGTTGGGGCAGCGGATCAGCCCCAGCATTTT. This encodes CSVGAADQPQHF. Together with reference TRBV29-1 and TRBJ1-5, the CDR3 gives the full variable domain: SAVISQKPSRDICQRGTSLTIQCQVDSQVTMMFWYRQQPGQSLTLIATANQGSEATYESGFVIDKFPISRPNLTFSTLTVSNMSPEDSSIYLCSVGAADQPQHFGDGTRLSIL.